This T cell receptor (beta chain) was identified during a study of identical twins. Study-level points and caveats: The presence of invariant MAIT and iNKT cells could partly confound analyses of zero-insertion sequences. The study found excess low generation probability among twin-shared out-of-frame alpha sequences. Abundant beta clonotypes from cord blood bore fewer insertions; memory repertoires lacked this pattern.

Points on this clonotype: Antigen specificity is unknown.

Trimming cost V 0 bases and J 7 bases; bases outside gene matches: 11. The CDR3 contains 16 residues. Germline V CDR1 and CDR2: DFQATT, SNEGSKA (reference sequence). Unique molecular identifiers were present on the cDNA, which also gained a universal primer site by template switching. MiXCR, applied by TCRdb to the 5' RACE reads, yields one record per CDR3 protein. This repertoire shows roughly 1.6 million distinct CDR3 sequences, 25% to 35% found once; its top ten account for about 0.27%. The chain couples TRBV20-1 to TRBJ1-2; 10 bases fit TRBD1. The sample taken for sequencing was cord blood. The receptor comes from a newborn girl in good health. The CDR3 DNA is TGCAGTGCTAGAGATTTTTTAGCGGACAGGGGGGGTGGCTACACCTTC. This codes for CSARDFLADRGGGYTF.